Shown below are 7 T cell receptor beta chains from a single sample sequenced in a study of naive and memory T cell subsets. These receptors have no known antigen. Overall study findings and caveats: A few larger clonotypes appeared in naive repertoires, especially CD8, possibly memory cells re-expressing CD45RA.

Both TRBC1 and TRBC2 were covered by a beta constant-region primer of two equimolar oligonucleotides. Four rounds of PCR amplified the ligated cDNA using nested alpha and beta constant-region primers plus SP2. One entry per CDR3 protein results from TCRdb running MiXCR on the UMI-ligation and nested PCR reads. The sample holds 150,000 or so distinct CDR3 sequences, approximately 22% seen once. Sample: naive CD4+ T cells from blood. The receptors here all came from a human donor in good health.

This chain connects TRBV7-2 to TRBJ2-5; D possibly corresponds to TRBD1 (6 bases). The CDR3 is 15 amino acids. Germline V gene lookup returns CDR1 SGHTA and CDR2 FQGNSA. Trimming pared 1 base from V and 4 bases from J, leaving 13 bases between. The CDR3 here is CASSLVQGWSETQYF. CDR3 nucleotides: TGTGCCAGCAGCTTAGTTCAGGGGTGGTCAGAGACCCAGTACTTC.

V usage is TRBV6-2 or TRBV6-3 and J usage is TRBJ2-2, with TRBD1 matching over 9 bases. The germline V gene has CDR1 MNHEY and CDR2 SVGEGT. The V gene end was trimmed by 7 bases and the J gene end by 1 base; junction bases not matched to a gene: 4. The CDR3 sequence is 15 residues long. CDR3 DNA: TGTGCCAGCACTATGGGACAGGGGAACACCGGGGAGCTGTTTTTT. The encoded protein is CASTMGQGNTGELFF.

The CDR3, as DNA: TGTGCCAGCACCCTAGGCGGTCAAGAGCAGTACTTC. This codes for CASTLGGQEQYF. The chain has TRBV28 and TRBJ2-7; unclear D gene. The CDR3 contains 12 residues. The germline CDR1 and CDR2 sequences are MDHEN and SYDVKM. Trimming removed 7 bases at V and 7 bases at J, with 14 bases between.

The chain carries TRBV29-1 and TRBJ2-6; D remains ambiguous. The CDR3 extends over 13 amino acids. Trimming cost V 5 bases and J 3 bases, with 8 bases left between them. CDR1 is SQVTM and CDR2 is ANQGSEA in the germline V gene. The CDR3 reads CSVPAVGANVLTF. The CDR3 DNA is TGCAGCGTTCCGGCGGTTGGGGCCAACGTCCTGACTTTC.

V is TRBV11-2 and J is TRBJ1-4; D gene uncertain. The CDR3 contains 16 residues. V lost 1 base and J 7 bases, leaving 16 bases between the germline ends. Germline V gene data show CDR1 as SGHAT and CDR2 as FQNNGV. The CDR3 nucleotides are TGTGCCAGCAGCTTAGGTTCCATGAGTGGAGGTGAAAAACTGTTTTTT. Translated: CASSLGSMSGGEKLFF.

This clonotype was picked up many times. This CDR3 is CSVYRADTGELFF. The CDR3 coding sequence is TGCAGCGTTTACAGGGCCGACACCGGGGAGCTGTTTTTT. The chain has TRBV29-1 and TRBJ2-2; maybe TRBD1 (6 bases). Germline CDR1 is SQVTM and CDR2 is ANQGSEA. V was trimmed by 5 bases and J by 3 bases, leaving 10 bases between them. CDR3 length: 13 residues.

This clonotype was seen ten or more times. V usage is TRBV20-1 and J usage is TRBJ2-5; tentative D call: TRBD2 (5 bases). This CDR3 is built from 11 residues. V was cut by 7 bases and J by 9 bases, with 15 bases left in between. The germline CDR1 and CDR2 sequences are DFQATT and SNEGSKA (reference sequence). DNA of the CDR3: TGCAGTGGGTTCGGGGATACGGCCCAGTACTTC. Encoded protein: CSGFGDTAQYF.